The 22 T cell receptor beta chains reported below all come from one sample, sequenced in a study of radiotherapy plus CTLA-4 blockade in lung cancer. Generated by immunoSEQ multiplex PCR, the TCRdb table keeps only in-frame clones and is missing some. Of approximately 81,000 clones in the sample, roughly 79% are singletons; the top ten hold under 4.5%. Sequencing was performed on peripheral blood, taken from a patient treated with radiotherapy plus ipilimumab. These receptors were collected from a human donor with non-small cell lung cancer who had a partial response to radiotherapy plus ipilimumab. Some clones in this sample may be carry-over from other donors' samples.

The gene calls are TRBV4-1 and TRBJ1-4; D is perhaps TRBD1 (5 bases). CDR1 MGHRA and CDR2 YSYEKL come from the germline V gene. V gave up 6 bases and J gave up 14 bases, with 19 bases separating them. The CDR3 contains 13 residues. The DNA of the CDR3 is TGCGCCAGCAGGGGACTGGGTCTGAAGAGGCTGTTTTTT. Its protein product is CASRGLGLKRLFF.

This clone was recorded a few times. The chain is built from TRBV7-9 and TRBJ2-2, with TRBD2 identical over 9 bases. The germline CDR1 and CDR2 sequences are SEHNR and FQNEAQ (reference sequence). The CDR3 length is 19 residues. V shed 2 bases, J shed 1 base, and the junction held 11 bases outside the gene matches. CDR3 protein: CASSLIFSLAGRNTGELFF. The DNA for the CDR3 is TGTGCCAGCAGCTTAATCTTTAGTCTAGCGGGACGGAACACCGGGGAGCTGTTTTTT.

This clone was seen more than once but under ten times. The chain joins TRBV6-1 to TRBJ2-7; 7 nucleotides line up with TRBD1. Trimming at V came to 2 bases and at J to 4 bases, leaving 8 bases not matched to a gene. Germline CDR1 MNHNS, CDR2 SASEGT. The CDR3 is 15 residues long. CDR3 residues: CASSETQGVSYEQYF. As DNA, the CDR3 is TGTGCCAGCAGTGAAACCCAGGGGGTCTCTTACGAGCAGTACTTC.

This chain uses TRBV5-1 with TRBJ2-1; 8 positions agree with TRBD1. CDR3 size: 15 residues. Germline V lookup: CDR1 SGHRS, CDR2 YFSETQ. V trimming: 4 bases; J trimming: 5 bases; junction bases outside the gene matches: 8. The CDR3 DNA reads as TGCGCCAGCAGCGGGACCGGACAGGGCCACAATGAGCAGTTCTTC. Translating it yields CASSGTGQGHNEQFF.

This chain uses TRBV11-2 with TRBJ1-3; D not certain. The CDR3 covers 15 residues. The germline gives CDR1 SGHAT, CDR2 FQNNGV. The V and J ends lost 1 base and 0 bases respectively, with 7 bases between them. CDR3 region: CASSLGGSSGNTIYF. The CDR3 DNA reads as TGTGCCAGCAGCTTAGGCGGAAGCTCTGGAAACACCATATATTTT.

This clone appeared a few times. The junction departs from germline at one end; a sequencing error may be responsible. This chain joins TRBV2 and TRBJ2-7; tentative D call: TRBD2 (6 bases). Germline V gene data show CDR1 as SNHLY and CDR2 as FYNNEI. The CDR3 contains 13 residues. In nucleotides, the CDR3 is TGTGCCAGCAGTGATGCCCCGCGAGGCGGCGCGGGATTC. This codes for CASSDAPRGGAGF. The whole variable domain, remainder taken from reference TRBV2 and TRBJ2-7, is EPEVTQTPSHQVTQMGQEVILRCVPISNHLYFYWYRQILGQKVEFLVSFYNNEISEKSEIFDDQFSVERPDGSNFTLKIRSTKLEDSAMYFCASSDAPRGGAGFGPGTRLTVT.

Comments on this clone: This sample also contains other DNA sequences that code for the same CDR3. V usage is TRBV7-9 and J usage is TRBJ2-5; D perhaps matches TRBD2 (5 bases). The V gene lost 3 bases and the J gene lost 5 bases, with 25 bases spanning the gap. Germline V gives CDR1 SEHNR, CDR2 FQNEAQ (reference sequence). The CDR3 is 18 amino acids. Here the CDR3 DNA reads TGTGCCAGCAGCTTTTCATCTGGTTGGTCTGGGGAGAGGGAGACCCAGTACTTC. Protein: CASSFSSGWSGERETQYF.

The gene calls are TRBV9 and TRBJ2-1; 8 positions match TRBD1. Germline CDR1 and CDR2: SGDLS and YYNGEE. The CDR3 runs 16 residues. The V gene end was trimmed by 4 bases and the J gene end by 4 bases; junction bases not matched to a gene: 10. This CDR3 reads CASSSRDRPSYNEQFF. CDR3 coding DNA: TGTGCCAGCAGCTCCCGGGACAGGCCGTCTTACAATGAGCAGTTCTTC.

The V call is TRBV4-3, the J call TRBJ1-1; a weak D match, TRBD1 (6 bases). Germline V lookup: CDR1 LGHNA, CDR2 YSLEER. Between the trimmed V and J ends, which lost 0 bases and 5 bases, there was a span of 19 bases. This CDR3 has 17 residues. CDR3: CASSQDLGRGGRTEAFF. CDR3 DNA: TGCGCCAGCAGCCAAGATCTGGGCAGGGGAGGGCGGACTGAAGCTTTCTTT.

This clone was observed once. The CDR3 nucleotides read TGTGCCAGCAGATTGGCGGGGCCCACCGGGGAGCTGTTTTTT. Protein: CASRLAGPTGELFF. V is TRBV7-3 and J is TRBJ2-2, with TRBD2 as a possible D gene (6 bases). The CDR3 covers 14 residues. Germline CDR1 is SGHTA and CDR2 is FQGTGA. V lost 6 bases and J lost 4, with 12 bases in between.

This clone was recorded a few times. The chain combines TRBV9 with TRBJ2-2, with D unresolved. Trimming took off 6 bases at V and 1 base at J, with 4 bases between the two ends. The CDR3 has 12 amino acids. The V gene's germline CDR1 is SGDLS and CDR2 YYNGEE. The chain's CDR3 is CASNRNTGELFF. In DNA, the CDR3 is TGTGCCAGCAACAGGAACACCGGGGAGCTGTTTTTT.

As for this clone: Other DNA sequences in this specimen translate into the identical CDR3. The chain recombines TRBV15 with TRBJ1-6; 9 bases fit TRBD1. Germline V gene sequence: CDR1 LNHNV, CDR2 YYDKDF (reference sequence). V dropped 2 bases and J dropped 7; count of bases not matched to a gene: 3. The CDR3 spans 15 residues. The CDR3 nucleotides read TGTGCCACCAGCAGAAGTGGACAGGGGAATTCACCCCTCCACTTT. This codes for CATSRSGQGNSPLHF.

The gene calls are TRBV7-3 and TRBJ1-1; D is undetermined. Germline CDR1 and CDR2: SGHTA and FQGTGA. This CDR3 spans 14 amino acids. The V and J ends lost 5 bases and 6 bases respectively, with 16 bases between them. The CDR3 loop reads CASSAPGSEAEAFF. For the CDR3, the DNA is TGTGCCAGCAGCGCGCCCGGGTCCGAGGCTGAAGCTTTCTTT.

CDR3 bases: TGTGCCAGCTCACTCCTTAGCGGGAGGTTAGCCAAAAACATTCAGTACTTC. This encodes CASSLLSGRLAKNIQYF. The chain carries TRBV18 and TRBJ2-4; 10 bases fit TRBD2. The length of the CDR3 is 17 residues. V shed 4 bases, J shed 0 bases, and the junction held 6 bases outside the gene matches. Germline V gene lookup returns CDR1 KGHSH and CDR2 LQKENI. The whole variable domain, remainder taken from reference TRBV18 and TRBJ2-4, is NAGVMQNPRHLVRRRGQEARLRCSPMKGHSHVYWYRQLPEEGLKFMVYLQKENIIDESGMPKERFSAEFPKEGPSILRIQQVVRGDSAAYFCASSLLSGRLAKNIQYFGAGTRLSVL.

CDR3 sequence: CASRRTRGTTEAFF. For the CDR3, the DNA is TGTGCCAGCAGGAGAACCAGGGGCACCACTGAAGCTTTCTTT. The rearrangement uses TRBV6-5 and TRBJ1-1, with TRBD1 as a possible D gene (6 bases). The germline V and J ends were trimmed by 6 bases and 4 bases, with 15 bases remaining between them. Per the germline V gene, CDR1 is MNHEY and CDR2 is SVGAGI. CDR3 length equals 14 residues.

This chain uses TRBV28 with TRBJ1-2; D ambiguous. Germline CDR1 is MDHEN and CDR2 is SYDVKM. The CDR3 spans 16 residues. The V end was cut by 6 bases, the J end by 2 bases, with 19 bases between. CDR3 in amino acids: CASRKKMKAPNYGYTF. The CDR3 bases are TGTGCCAGCAGAAAAAAGATGAAAGCCCCGAACTATGGCTACACCTTC.

This chain connects TRBV9 to TRBJ1-4, with a possible D match to TRBD1 (5 bases). The ends were cut back, 4 bases at V and 6 bases at J, with 19 bases in the middle. The V gene's germline CDR1 is SGDLS and CDR2 YYNGEE. The CDR3 consists of 16 residues. The CDR3 loop reads CASSPSGRGWDEKLFF. Here the CDR3 DNA reads TGTGCCAGCAGCCCTTCTGGAAGGGGATGGGATGAAAAACTGTTTTTT.

The chain carries TRBV15 and TRBJ2-7, with 8 nucleotides matching TRBD2. The V gene's germline CDR1 is LNHNV and CDR2 YYDKDF (reference sequence). CDR3 length equals 15 residues. J was trimmed by 3 bases and V by 3 bases; bases with no gene match: 7. Here the CDR3 DNA reads TGTGCCACCAGCAGGTCAGCGGGGGAGCTCTACGAGCAGTACTTC. Its protein is CATSRSAGELYEQYF.

This clone was seen a single time. This rearrangement joins TRBV7-6 to TRBJ1-1; no firm D call. Germline V CDR1 and CDR2: SGHVS, FNYEAQ. Trimming removed 2 bases from V and 0 bases from J, with 7 bases in between. The CDR3 length is 14 residues. CDR3: CASSLYSVNTEAFF. In DNA form, the CDR3 reads TGTGCCAGCAGCTTATACTCTGTGAACACTGAAGCTTTCTTT.

CDR3 nucleotides: TGCGCCAGCAGCCCCGGACAGGTCCCCTACGAGCAGTACTTC. This translates into CASSPGQVPYEQYF. The chain couples TRBV5-1 to TRBJ2-7, with 7 bases aligning to TRBD1. CDR3 length: 14 amino acids. V shed 4 bases and J 2 bases; nucleotides not matched to a gene: 6. The V gene's germline CDR1 is SGHRS and CDR2 YFSETQ.

The chain carries TRBV27 and TRBJ2-3; the match to TRBD2 covers 9 bases. The J segment lost 4 bases and the V segment lost 3 bases, leaving 2 bases of the junction unmatched. The CDR3 length is 14 residues. Germline V gene sequence: CDR1 MNHEY, CDR2 SMNVEV (reference sequence). The CDR3 nucleotides read TGTGCCAGCAGTTTTAGCGGGAGACCAGATACGCAGTATTTT. This codes for CASSFSGRPDTQYF.

In its sample, this clone was seen a few times. The same CDR3 can be traced to other DNA sequences in this sample. The chain joins TRBV28 to TRBJ1-1; the D is unclear. Germline V gene sequence: CDR1 MDHEN, CDR2 SYDVKM. This CDR3 contains 13 residues. V gave up 6 bases and J gave up 0 bases, with 8 bases separating them. In DNA form, the CDR3 reads TGTGCCAGCAGCTGGGCGATGAACACTGAAGCTTTCTTT. Encoded protein: CASSWAMNTEAFF.